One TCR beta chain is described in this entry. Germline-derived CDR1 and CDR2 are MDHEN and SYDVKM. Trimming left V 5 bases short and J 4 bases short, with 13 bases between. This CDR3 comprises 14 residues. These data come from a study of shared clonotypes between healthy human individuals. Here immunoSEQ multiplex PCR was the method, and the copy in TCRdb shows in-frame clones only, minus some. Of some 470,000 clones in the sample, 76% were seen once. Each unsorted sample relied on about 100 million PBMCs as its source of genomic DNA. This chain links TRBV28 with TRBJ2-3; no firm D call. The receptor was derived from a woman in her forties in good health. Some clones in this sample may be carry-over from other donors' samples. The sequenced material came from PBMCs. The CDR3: CASSQPENPDTQYF. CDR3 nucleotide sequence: TGTGCCAGCAGTCAGCCAGAAAATCCAGATACGCAGTATTTT. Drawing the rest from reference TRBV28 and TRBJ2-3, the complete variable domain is DVKVTQSSRYLVKRTGEKVFLECVQDMDHENMFWYRQDPGLGLRLIYFSYDVKMKEKGDIPEGYSVSREKKERFSLILESASTNQTSMYLCASSQPENPDTQYFGPGTRLTVL.